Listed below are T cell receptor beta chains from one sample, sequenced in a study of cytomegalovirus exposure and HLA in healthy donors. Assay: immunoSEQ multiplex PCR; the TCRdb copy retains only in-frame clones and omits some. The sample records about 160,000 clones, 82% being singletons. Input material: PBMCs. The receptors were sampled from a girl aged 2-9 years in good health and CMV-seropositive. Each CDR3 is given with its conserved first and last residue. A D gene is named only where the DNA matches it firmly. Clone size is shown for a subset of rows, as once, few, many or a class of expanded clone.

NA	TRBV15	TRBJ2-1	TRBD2	CATSRGPKVGGNLRSSYNEQFF	TGTGCCACCAGTAGAGGACCCAAGGTGGGGGGGAACCTCCGCTCCTCCTACAATGAGCAGTTCTTC
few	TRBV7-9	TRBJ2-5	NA	CASSLLTGETQYF	TGTGCCAGCAGCTTATTGACGGGGGAGACCCAGTACTTC
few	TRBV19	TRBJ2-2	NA	CASSMRPDWVNTGELFF	TGTGCCAGTAGTATGCGTCCAGACTGGGTCAACACCGGGGAGCTGTTTTTT
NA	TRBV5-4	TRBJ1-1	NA	CASSFRDNPGVAEAFF	TGTGCCAGCAGCTTCCGGGACAACCCTGGGGTGGCTGAAGCTTTCTTT
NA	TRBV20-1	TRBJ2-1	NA	CSGAIYNEQFF	TGCAGTGGGGCTATCTACAATGAGCAGTTCTTC
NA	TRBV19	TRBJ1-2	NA	CASTPTVFYGYTF	TGTGCCAGTACCCCGACAGTTTTCTATGGCTACACCTTC
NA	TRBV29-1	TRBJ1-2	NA	CSVEVGGGSSYTF	TGCAGCGTTGAAGTCGGTGGGGGGTCGAGCTACACCTTC
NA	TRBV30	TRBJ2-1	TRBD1	CAWSVIWVSGQGARNEQFF	TGTGCCTGGAGTGTTATCTGGGTGTCCGGGCAGGGGGCGCGGAATGAGCAGTTCTTC
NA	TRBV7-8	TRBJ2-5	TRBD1	CASSLKTGLGETQYF	TGTGCCAGCAGTTTAAAGACAGGGCTAGGGGAGACCCAGTACTTC
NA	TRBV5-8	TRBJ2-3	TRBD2	CASRGSVGLAGEDTQYF	TGTGCCAGCAGAGGGTCGGTGGGTCTAGCGGGAGAAGATACGCAGTATTTT
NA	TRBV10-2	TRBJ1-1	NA	CASSESGGGEAFF	TGCGCCAGCAGTGAGTCGGGCGGGGGAGAAGCTTTCTTT
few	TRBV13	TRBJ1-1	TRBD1	CASSWGQGILNTEAFF	TGTGCCAGCAGCTGGGGACAGGGGATCCTGAACACTGAAGCTTTCTTT
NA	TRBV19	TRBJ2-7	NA	CASSGGGSSNEQYF	TGTGCCAGTAGCGGGGGCGGGAGTTCCAACGAGCAGTACTTC
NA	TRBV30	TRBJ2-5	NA	CAWSVLKSEETQYF	TGTGCCTGGAGTGTACTGAAATCCGAAGAGACCCAGTACTTC
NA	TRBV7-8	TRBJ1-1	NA	CASSLGTESEAFF	TGTGCCAGCAGCTTAGGGACAGAAAGTGAAGCTTTCTTT
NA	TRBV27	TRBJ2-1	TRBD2	CASSPLGTSRNNEQFF	TGTGCCAGCAGTCCCCTCGGGACTAGCCGGAACAATGAGCAGTTCTTC
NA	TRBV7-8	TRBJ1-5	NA	CASSFQVNQPQHF	TGTGCCAGCAGCTTCCAGGTCAATCAGCCCCAGCATTTT
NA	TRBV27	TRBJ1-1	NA	CASSLGTLNTEAFF	TGTGCCAGCAGTCTCGGGACATTGAACACTGAAGCTTTCTTT
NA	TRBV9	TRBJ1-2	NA	CASSVVSRGDGYTF	TGTGCCAGCAGCGTAGTATCTCGGGGAGATGGCTACACCTTC
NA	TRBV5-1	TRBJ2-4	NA	CASSPGSRNIQYF	TGCGCCAGCAGCCCCGGGTCACGGAACATTCAGTACTTC
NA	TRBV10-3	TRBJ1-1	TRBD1	CAILEQGGTEAFF	TGTGCCATCCTCGAACAGGGGGGCACTGAAGCTTTCTTT
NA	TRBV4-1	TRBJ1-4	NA	CASSQVKRGGEKLFF	TGCGCCAGCAGCCAAGTTAAGAGGGGAGGTGAAAAACTGTTTTTT
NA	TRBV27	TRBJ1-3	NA	CASSPSFSGNTIYF	TGTGCCAGCAGTCCTTCCTTCTCTGGAAACACCATATATTTT
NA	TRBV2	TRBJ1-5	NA	CASSDRERSNQPQHF	TGTGCCAGCAGTGATAGGGAGAGGAGTAATCAGCCCCAGCATTTT
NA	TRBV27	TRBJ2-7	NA	CASSLRLETYEQYF	TGTGCCAGCAGTCTAAGACTAGAAACCTACGAGCAGTACTTC
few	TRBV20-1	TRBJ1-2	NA	CSARNRDGYTF	TGCAGTGCTAGAAACAGGGATGGCTACACCTTC
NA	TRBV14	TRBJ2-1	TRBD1	CASSQDLAQQGKYLYNEQFF	TGTGCCAGCAGCCAAGATTTGGCCCAACAGGGGAAATATCTCTACAATGAGCAGTTCTTC
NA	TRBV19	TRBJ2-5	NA	CASSMGSGAETQYF	TGTGCCAGTAGTATGGGGTCAGGGGCCGAGACCCAGTACTTC
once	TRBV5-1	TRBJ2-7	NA	CASSFRGYEQYF	TGCGCCAGCAGCTTTCGGGGATACGAGCAGTACTTC
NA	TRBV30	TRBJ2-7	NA	CAWSVNYEQYF	TGTGCCTGGAGTGTTAACTACGAGCAGTACTTC
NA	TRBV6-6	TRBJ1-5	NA	CASSLNTDSNQPQHF	TGTGCCAGCAGTCTTAATACAGACAGCAATCAGCCCCAGCATTTT